This T cell receptor beta chain was recorded in a study of blood T cells in healthy people across ages. Study-level results: Expanded clonotype changes were possibly confounded by unknown donor CMV status. More naive CD4+ cells and higher diversity were found in long-lived than in aged donors.

Turning to this clonotype: The antigen is undetermined.

The authors ran a second PCR of about 7 to 11 cycles using a sample-barcoded 5' primer and a J-beta primer mix. TCRdb used MiXCR to reprocess the 5' RACE reads, holding one entry per CDR3 protein. In the table there are around 1,900,000 distinct CDR3 sequences, roughly two fifths of which are singletons. V shed 4 bases and J shed 9 bases, with 19 bases lying between them. The CDR3 totals 15 residues. CDR1 and CDR2 (germline): MGHRA, YSYEKL. Sequenced material: blood. The chain employs TRBV4-1 and TRBJ1-5; D is possibly TRBD1 (6 bases). This clonotype was obtained from a human donor in good health. DNA of the CDR3: TGCGCCAGCAGCCTACTACGAACACAGGGACGGCCCCAGCATTTT. It encodes CASSLLRTQGRPQHF.